This T cell receptor (beta chain) came from a study of cytomegalovirus exposure and HLA in healthy donors (dated by TCRdb to about 2017). Turning to the overall study: An earlier analysis of approximately 590 of the donors reported approximately 290 Gb of sequence data and roughly 110 million unique TCR beta sequences from approximately 180 million T cells. To decide whether each TCR beta V gene segment behaved as functional or pseudogenic, an earlier analysis of fewer than 750 of the donors relied on high-throughput TCR beta sequencing. Besides the first cohort of roughly 660 subjects, a separate validation cohort made up of 120 different subjects was used. The study aimed to test whether cataloging public T cell receptors could reveal signatures of past pathogen exposure. Class I and class II HLA loci were covered by the typing at four-digit resolution. Genome-wide SNP genotypes for about three fifths of the roughly 700 donors were used in a later genetic analysis, which treated that subset as a discovery cohort. The study used immunosequencing to profile the T cell repertoires of approximately 640 subjects and linked those repertoires to cytomegalovirus serostatus. High-throughput TCR immunosequencing, statistical association of individual TCRs with disease status, and machine learning were combined to predict cytomegalovirus infection status. Of the roughly 400 genotyped donors, approximately 82% fell in the genetic ancestry cluster associated with self-reported Caucasian donors. To study patterns of TCR occurrence, a later analysis re-analyzed previously published TCR beta repertoires from around 660 donors and added high-resolution HLA genotyping. Every discovery cohort repertoire had been produced on one sequencing platform. Approximately 330 gigabases of sequencing data and around 85 million unique TCR sequences made up an early release that covered approximately 700 HLA-typed donors. Donor age, sex, ethnicity and CMV serostatus were compiled alongside the repertoire data. In the later analysis, no new phenotypic data were used to find candidate immune exposures; instead, reliance was placed on TCR beta sequences and their occurrence across donors. Because of strong linkage in the cohort, roughly five DR-DQ haplotypes were treated as single units for association and clustering. Typing coverage varied by locus: roughly 629-630 donors for A, B, C, DRB1 and DQB1; more than 500 for DQA1; more than 600 for DPA1; roughly 470 for DPB1. Across about 380 genotyped donors of the cohort, an average of about 240,000 unique TCR beta nucleotide sequences per donor were sequenced, and roughly a sixth of those sequences were non-productive. Results the study describes overall, beyond this receptor: Immune exposure information for the cohort was limited to CMV serostatus. An association between a missense DCLRE1C variant and V-gene and J-gene trimming of TCR beta chains was found in a later genetic analysis and replicated in an independent cohort. According to the authors, the approach could potentially be generalized to other disease states and immunological phenotypes. Broadly in line with IMGT annotations, most TCR beta V segments showed up in productive rearrangements about 90% or about 30% of the time in an earlier analysis of roughly 590 of the donors. Several of the top co-occurrence clusters appeared to be linked to parvovirus B19, influenza, CMV and Epstein-Barr virus, according to a later analysis. A few of the identified cytomegalovirus-associated TCR beta chains were confirmed in vitro to be specific for cytomegalovirus antigens. Because counts were too low, approximately 15 rarely observed V segments, including chromosome 9 orphons, were excluded from the earlier analysis of roughly 580 of the donors. Compared with equally common non-associated chains, HLA-associated TCR beta chains in a later analysis were more clonally expanded and had lower generation probabilities. In a later analysis, most CMV-associated TCR beta chains were found to appear HLA-restricted, with HLA associations seemingly driven largely by CMV exposure. Correlated functional status among segregating V segments might reflect linkage disequilibrium, but an unknown experimental factor could not be ruled out. The study gave a list of 150 to 200 TCR beta chains associated with cytomegalovirus. This cohort had only TCR beta chains sequenced, and the lack of alpha or paired-chain data limited which features could be detected. Most TCR sequences were observed very rarely across donors, whereas some public TCRs were present in many individuals. Some IMGT-functional V segments, including TRBV6-2 and TRBV6-3, could not be told apart with the 87-base-pair reads, so those segments were excluded. Presence/absence analyses assumed roughly uniform sequencing depth across donors, an assumption that may not hold. A group of highly shared sequence variants was considered likely to be a technical artifact of the sequencing pipeline. HLA typing was unavailable for some donors at each locus, so association tests used only the typed subset. According to a later genetic analysis, donors in an Asian-associated ancestry cluster had fewer N-insertions in productive TCRs than the approximately 700-donor mean. In a later analysis, the rate of TCR association differed among HLA loci, with DRB1 alleles having the most associated TCRs and HLA-C alleles having the fewest. A further reported finding was that TCR beta sequences accurately predicted the HLA-A and HLA-B alleles for most subjects in the first cohort. Strong co-occurrence of HLA alleles, especially DR and DQ, made assigning TCR associations to individual alleles difficult. Cytomegalovirus status was reported to be diagnosed by the classifier with high specificity and sensitivity in both the original and validation cohorts. Specific HLA alleles were associated with over 15,000 TCR beta sequences at a false discovery rate of 0.05 in a later analysis.

V and J lose 6 bases and 10 bases, and a span of 19 bases separates them. The germline V gene provides CDR1 MNHEY and CDR2 SVGAGI. Measured from the cysteine to the phenylalanine, the CDR3 is 13 residues long. Only the CDR3 DNA is retained, 39 bases long and in frame from the first base. This clone appeared a single time. No antigen is known for it. No base quality information exists; no much larger clone differs at one position. The cohort was made up of 500 to 800 healthy bone marrow donors. All cohort members were sampled while nominally healthy, although unrecorded immune exposures were likely present. The donor tested CMV seropositive and was one of the 289 seropositive cohort members. A peripheral blood sample was collected from each donor, and TCR beta sequencing was performed on peripheral blood mononuclear cells. Genomic DNA extraction from the blood cell samples was performed with the Qiagen DNeasy Blood Extraction Kit.

The library came from the immunoSEQ multiplex PCR assay. A mixture of 60 forward primers for TCR Vbeta segments and 13 reverse primers for TCR Jbeta segments was used in the multiplex PCR. A multiplex PCR assay on genomic DNA amplified the CDR3 region of rearranged TCR beta genes. On the Illumina HiSeq System, the amplified TCR beta libraries were sequenced as 87-base-pair reads. From the authors' description of their analysis: A later analysis tallied 75 million to 95 million unique TCR beta chains across the 666 repertoires, and about 12 million of those chains were shared by two or more donors. To remove PCR and sequencing errors, raw reads were error-corrected and collapsed into unique sequences using a nearest-neighbor algorithm that merged closely related sequences. Alignment of CDR3 sequences to IMGT reference sequences was used to assign V, D and J gene segments. For a sequence to be retained, a match of at least six nucleotides was required to both a V gene segment and a J gene segment. A rearrangement counted as productive if the CDR3 had no stop codons and remained in frame with V and J, and every other rearrangement counted as non-productive. Following IMGT convention, CDR3 was defined as the stretch from the second conserved V-encoded cysteine up to the conserved J-encoded phenylalanine. The earlier analysis of fewer than 700 of the donors excluded sequences that lacked an unambiguous match to a single V gene segment. In an earlier analysis of some 590 of the donors, a V segment was called functional when productive rearrangements were above 56.7%, and segregating when the standard deviation between donors exceeded 5%. To diagnose cytomegalovirus status from the catalog of TCR beta chain sequences, a statistical classification framework was built. V and J gene assignment, in a later analysis, came from comparing TCR nucleotide sequences with IMGT/GENE-DB human TR gene sequences. The TCRdist pipeline was used in a later analysis to assign CDR3 sequences and most-parsimonious VDJ recombination scenarios. In a later analysis, every TCR beta chain was defined by the combination of its CDR3 amino acid sequence and its V-gene family, and reads without a unique V-gene family were dropped. To address suspected cross-contamination and a sequencing artifact, a later analysis removed some 620 highly shared, low-generation-probability nucleotide sequences. In a later analysis, a clonal expansion index for each public chain was calculated from normalized within-repertoire ranks of inferred template counts. In a later analysis, generation probabilities were computed using a VDJ recombination model fitted to out-of-frame rearrangements, and the results were checked against IGoR. In a later analysis, TCR-TCR, TCR-HLA and TCR-CMV co-occurrence was scored with hypergeometric tests, and a repertoire-size bias correction was applied to TCR pairs. In a later analysis, false discovery rates were estimated by permuting HLA or CMV assignments 20 times. In a later analysis, co-occurring TCRs were grouped using DBSCAN, with TCRdist sequence similarity added in when clustering inside HLA-allele-positive subsets. Co-occurrence clustering excluded repertoires with fewer than 30,000 or more than 120,000 public chains, plus five with anomalous nucleotide sharing. TCRdb took this table from immuneACCESS and kept in-frame rearrangements with V and J called. Such tables lack part of the clones; where checked against another copy, unresolved V genes explain under half of the gap, and the rest is unexplained. D and trimming were read from the DNA, whereas the V and J calls and clone size are those reported in that table. Counted in this sample were 140,000 to 150,000 clones; 82% of them appeared once. The ten largest clones represent around a tenth of the sample.

The chain couples TRBV6-5 to TRBJ2-7; a tentative D match to TRBD1 spans 5 bases. Sequencing input: PBMCs. The TCR originated in an older woman in good health and CMV-seropositive. CDR3 sequence: CASSPSPRDRQYF. The DNA sequence is as follows: TGTGCCAGCAGCCCTTCCCCTCGTGACAGACAGTACTTC.